This T cell receptor (beta chain) emerged from a study of cytomegalovirus exposure and HLA in healthy donors. General study points: Being productive about 87% or about 30% of the time was typical of most TCR beta V segments in an earlier analysis.

Germline values: CDR1 SGHDT, CDR2 YYEEEE. The CDR3 loop spans 16 amino acids. Trimming cost V 5 bases and J 0 bases, with 17 bases left between them. With respect to this clone: As yet, its antigen is unknown.

Both 60 Vbeta primers and 13 Jbeta primers went into the PCR. Libraries were prepared by immunoSEQ multiplex PCR; TCRdb keeps only in-frame clonotypes and omits some of them. This table holds 200,000 or so clones, more than 65% found once. J is TRBJ1-1 and V is TRBV5-6; tentative D call: TRBD1 (5 bases). The receptor was derived from a man between 45 and 60 years old in good health and CMV-seronegative. Sequencing used PBMCs. The CDR3: CASSGLGRGLNTEAFF. Here the CDR3 DNA reads TGTGCCAGCAGTGGATTGGGGAGGGGATTGAACACTGAAGCTTTCTTT.